This T cell receptor (beta chain) emerged from a study of T-cell reconstitution after alpha-beta-depleted transplantation in children. This clonotype was counted between two and nine times. Unique molecular identifiers were incorporated when the TCRbeta library was constructed. MiXCR was run by TCRdb on the PCR reads, yielding one entry per CDR3 protein. The sample lists around 380,000 distinct CDR3 sequences, around 9.9% seen once, with nearly 5.5% in the top ten. This CDR3 contains 13 residues. V lost 0 bases to trimming and J lost 6 bases, with 8 bases between them. The sequence derives from a human donor who donated a stem cell graft to a child with acute myeloid leukemia. The source material was PBMCs from the stem cell graft donor, sampled from the stem cell graft. The V call is TRBV12-3 or TRBV12-4, the J call TRBJ2-5; maybe TRBD2 (6 bases). CDR3 protein: CASSLATRQTQYF. CDR3 nucleotides: TGTGCCAGCAGTTTAGCGACTAGACAGACCCAGTACTTC.